The next 27 T cell receptor beta chains were all read from a single sample in a study of blood T cell repertoires in COVID-19. Assay: immunoSEQ multiplex PCR; the TCRdb copy retains only in-frame clones and omits some. This table has fewer than 150,000 clones, 60% to 85% appearing once. The sequenced sample consisted of peripheral blood. The source of these receptors is a man older than 75 with acute or convalescent COVID-19.

The table lists this clone with a count of one. The gene calls are TRBV6-2 or TRBV6-3 and TRBJ2-7, with TRBD2 as a possible D gene (6 bases). Germline V CDR1 and CDR2: MNHEY, SVGEGT. The V end was cut by 2 bases, the J end by 1 base, with 12 bases between. The CDR3 length is 15 residues. CDR3: CASSYGSGPSYEQYF. Written as DNA, the CDR3 is TGTGCCAGCAGTTACGGTAGCGGACCTTCCTACGAGCAGTACTTC.

The rearrangement uses TRBV25-1 and TRBJ1-1, with D possibly being TRBD1 (6 bases). Trimming stripped 7 bases from V and 10 bases from J, with 16 bases between. The CDR3 length is 12 residues. Germline loops: CDR1 MGHDK, CDR2 SYGVNS. The CDR3 nucleotides are TGTGCCAGCAAGGGAAGCAGGGGTATAGCTTTCTTT. It translates to CASKGSRGIAFF.

V and J are TRBV7-2 and TRBJ1-5; 12 bases align to TRBD1. CDR1 SGHTA and CDR2 FQGNSA come from the germline V gene. This CDR3 is 15 amino acids long. V trimming: 3 bases; J trimming: 6 bases; junction bases outside the gene matches: 3. This CDR3 is CASSLGTGGFQPQHF. In nucleotides, the CDR3 is TGTGCCAGCAGCTTGGGGACAGGGGGCTTTCAGCCCCAGCATTTT. The full variable domain, in which reference TRBV7-2 and TRBJ1-5 provide the parts outside the CDR3, is GAGVSQSPSNKVTEKGKDVELRCDPISGHTALYWYRQSLGQGLEFLIYFQGNSAPDKSGLPSDRFSAERTGGSVSTLTIQRTQQEDSAVYLCASSLGTGGFQPQHFGDGTRLSIL.

The chain combines TRBV28 with TRBJ1-2, with D hard to call. Per germline, CDR1 MDHEN and CDR2 SYDVKM. The CDR3 loop spans 13 amino acids. V lost 8 bases to trimming and J lost 2 bases, with 12 bases between them. The CDR3 DNA reads as TGTGCCAGCGGTCTTGATCGGAACTATGGCTACACCTTC. Translated: CASGLDRNYGYTF.

V usage is TRBV18 and J usage is TRBJ2-3, with 7 bases lining up with TRBD1. The ends lost 1 base at V and 5 bases at J; junction bases unmatched: 9. The CDR3 is 16 residues long. Germline CDR1 KGHSH, CDR2 LQKENI. The CDR3 region has the DNA TGTGCCAGCTCACCACAGGGGGCGCTTTCCCAAGATACGCAGTATTTT. Translating gives CASSPQGALSQDTQYF.

The genes are TRBV4-2 and TRBJ2-3, with TRBD1 matching 7 bases. The CDR3 contains 17 residues. Germline V CDR1 and CDR2: LGHNA, YNFKEQ. V shed 0 bases, J shed 4 bases, and the junction held 10 bases outside the gene matches. The CDR3 reads CASSQEWDSRGSDTQYF. The DNA of the CDR3 is TGTGCCAGCAGCCAAGAATGGGACAGCCGAGGTTCAGATACGCAGTATTTT.

V gene TRBV6-2 or TRBV6-3 combines with J gene TRBJ1-1; 7 positions match TRBD1. This CDR3 spans 14 amino acids. V trimming: 2 bases; J trimming: 8 bases; junction bases outside the gene matches: 8. Per germline, CDR1 MNHEY and CDR2 SVGEGT. The CDR3 nucleotides are TGTGCCAGCAGTTACCCTTCCGGGACAGTGGAAGCTTTCTTT. Translation gives CASSYPSGTVEAFF.

This sequence joins TRBV6-5 and TRBJ1-5, with 8 bases that match TRBD1. The CDR3 has 13 amino acids. CDR1 and CDR2 (germline): MNHEY, SVGAGI. The junction had 8 bases not matched to a gene; V was cut back by 10 bases and J by 6 bases. In nucleotides, the CDR3 is TGTGCCACGGGACAGGCCCCAAGTCAGCCCCAGCATTTT. Protein product: CATGQAPSQPQHF.

This chain links TRBV18 with TRBJ2-6; a possible D gene is TRBD1 (5 bases). This CDR3 has 17 amino acids. Germline CDR1 and CDR2: KGHSH and LQKENI. Trimming took 3 bases from V and 0 from J, leaving 12 bases between them. The CDR3 is CASSPFDSNSGANVLTF. The CDR3 DNA is TGTGCCAGCTCACCCTTCGACAGTAACTCTGGGGCCAACGTCCTGACTTTC.

Here the CDR3 DNA reads TGCGCCAGCAGTTTTACCCCCGGGTCCAATTCACCCCTCCACTTT. Translated, it gives CASSFTPGSNSPLHF. This chain joins TRBV5-1 and TRBJ1-6; no firm D call. Germline values: CDR1 SGHRS, CDR2 YFSETQ. Trimming left V 5 bases short and J 7 bases short, with 16 bases between. The CDR3 is 15 amino acids.

The V and J genes are TRBV19 and TRBJ1-5; D not resolved. From germline, CDR1 is LNHDA and CDR2 SQIVND (reference sequence). Trimming cost V 5 bases and J 8 bases, with 16 bases left between them. The CDR3 is 14 residues long. The CDR3 protein is CASSSRPVSEPQHF. The CDR3, as DNA: TGTGCCAGTAGTTCCCGTCCCGTCTCTGAGCCCCAGCATTTT. The full variable domain, rest sourced from reference TRBV19 and TRBJ1-5, is DGGITQSPKYLFRKEGQNVTLSCEQNLNHDAMYWYRQDPGQGLRLIYYSQIVNDFQKGDIAEGYSVSREKKESFPLTVTSAQKNPTAFYLCASSSRPVSEPQHFGDGTRLSIL.

The chain uses TRBV7-8 and TRBJ2-7, with TRBD1 identical over 10 bases. The CDR3 runs 17 residues. The trim removed 1 base at V and 7 bases at J, leaving 13 bases unmatched. Germline V gene data show CDR1 as SGHVS and CDR2 as FQNEAQ. The CDR3 coding sequence is TGTGCCAGCAGCTTAGGATACCGGGACAGGGGAAGGAGGGAGCAGTACTTC. This sequence encodes CASSLGYRDRGRREQYF.

The chain is built from TRBV7-9 and TRBJ1-1, with a possible D match to TRBD1 (5 bases). CDR3 size: 15 residues. V lost 3 bases and J lost 1, with 12 bases in between. Germline V gives CDR1 SEHNR, CDR2 FQNEAQ (reference sequence). The CDR3, as DNA: TGTGCCAGCAGCTTCGCGGGGGGAGCGAACACTGAAGCTTTCTTT. Residues: CASSFAGGANTEAFF.

The chain joins TRBV19 to TRBJ1-5; D is ambiguous. CDR3 length: 17 residues. Germline values: CDR1 LNHDA, CDR2 SQIVND (reference sequence). V shed 1 base and J shed 1 base, with 14 bases lying between them. The chain's CDR3 is CASSIGAAGASNQPQHF. The CDR3 DNA follows: TGTGCCAGTAGTATAGGAGCGGCAGGAGCAAGCAATCAGCCCCAGCATTTT. The entire variable domain, with the rest obtained from reference TRBV19 and TRBJ1-5, is as follows: DGGITQSPKYLFRKEGQNVTLSCEQNLNHDAMYWYRQDPGQGLRLIYYSQIVNDFQKGDIAEGYSVSREKKESFPLTVTSAQKNPTAFYLCASSIGAAGASNQPQHFGDGTRLSIL.

The chain combines TRBV5-4 with TRBJ1-6, with 9 bases lining up with TRBD1. Trimming at V came to 4 bases and at J to 7 bases, leaving 6 bases not matched to a gene. The CDR3 is 15 residues long. The germline CDR1 and CDR2 sequences are SGHNT and YYREEE (reference sequence). CDR3 loop: CASSARQGGNSPLHF. The CDR3 nucleotides read TGTGCCAGCAGCGCGCGACAGGGGGGAAATTCACCCCTCCACTTT.

This clone occurred a few times. This rearrangement joins TRBV12-3 or TRBV12-4 to TRBJ1-1; D gene unclear. The CDR3 runs to 13 residues. Trimming stripped 3 bases from V and 0 bases from J, with 5 bases between. CDR3 in amino acids: CASSFLMNTEAFF. CDR3 in DNA: TGTGCCAGCAGTTTTTTAATGAACACTGAAGCTTTCTTT.

V gene TRBV7-8 combines with J gene TRBJ2-1; TRBD1 matches 7 bases. Per the germline V gene, CDR1 is SGHVS and CDR2 is FQNEAQ. V shed 5 bases and J 5 bases; nucleotides not matched to a gene: 6. The length of the CDR3 is 14 residues. CDR3 amino acids: CASSPPGQHNEQFF. CDR3 nucleotide sequence: TGTGCCAGCAGCCCACCGGGACAGCACAATGAGCAGTTCTTC.

The V and J genes are TRBV6-5 and TRBJ1-1; no firm D call. CDR1 is MNHEY and CDR2 is SVGAGI in the germline V gene. V was clipped by 7 bases and J by 5 bases, with 5 bases between them. This CDR3 spans 10 amino acids. The CDR3 nucleotides are TGTGCCAGCACAACTACTGAAGCTTTCTTT. Protein sequence: CASTTTEAFF.

The chain employs TRBV7-9 and TRBJ2-3; no reliable D call. The V gene's germline CDR1 is SEHNR and CDR2 FQNEAQ (reference sequence). With 5 bases removed from V and 0 bases from J, the gap between germline ends came to 21 bases. The CDR3 runs 18 residues. CDR3 residues: CASSPLTLRGRSTDTQYF. The CDR3 nucleotides read TGTGCCAGCAGCCCCTTGACCCTTAGAGGCCGAAGCACAGATACGCAGTATTTT.

The rearrangement uses TRBV6-5 and TRBJ2-7; a possible D gene is TRBD1 (5 bases). V lost 6 bases, J lost 3 bases, and 12 bases lay in between. The CDR3 extends over 13 amino acids. Looked up from germline, CDR1 is MNHEY and CDR2 is SVGAGI. The CDR3 sequence: CASSSNQGYEQYF. The CDR3, as DNA: TGTGCCAGCAGCTCAAACCAGGGCTACGAGCAGTACTTC.

The chain joins TRBV19 to TRBJ1-5; the D gene is possibly TRBD1 (6 bases). Germline V CDR1 and CDR2: LNHDA, SQIVND (reference sequence). The length of the CDR3 is 14 residues. Trimming stripped 6 bases from V and 5 bases from J, with 14 bases between. CDR3 in DNA: TGTGCCAGTAGACTGACCCCAGGGGATCAGCCCCAGCATTTT. Translation: CASRLTPGDQPQHF.

This chain links TRBV15 with TRBJ1-3, with D perhaps matching TRBD1 (5 bases). The CDR3 contains 15 residues. Germline V gene sequence: CDR1 LNHNV, CDR2 YYDKDF (reference sequence). With 0 bases removed from V and 2 bases from J, the gap between germline ends came to 8 bases. This CDR3 reads CATSRDRGTGNTIYF. The DNA of the CDR3 is TGTGCCACCAGCAGAGATCGGGGGACTGGAAACACCATATATTTT.

J is TRBJ2-3 and V is TRBV9; the D gene is possibly TRBD2 (6 bases). CDR1 is SGDLS and CDR2 is YYNGEE in the germline V gene. Trimming took off 0 bases at V and 2 bases at J, with 10 bases between the two ends. CDR3 length equals 15 residues. CDR3 in DNA: TGTGCCAGCAGCGTAGATCGCGGGGTCACAGATACGCAGTATTTT. It codes for CASSVDRGVTDTQYF.

This clone was detected only a few times. The chain combines TRBV11-2 with TRBJ1-5, with unresolved D. V lost 0 bases to trimming and J lost 4 bases, with 4 bases between them. The CDR3 covers 13 residues. Per germline, CDR1 SGHAT and CDR2 FQNNGV. In DNA, the CDR3 is TGTGCCAGCAGCTTAGACAGAAATCAGCCCCAGCATTTT. Residues: CASSLDRNQPQHF.

This chain joins TRBV7-8 and TRBJ1-1; possibly TRBD1 for D (6 bases). This CDR3 region has 15 residues. V was cut by 3 bases and J by 5 bases, with 16 bases left in between. Germline V gene sequence: CDR1 SGHVS, CDR2 FQNEAQ. The CDR3 region is CASSFPIQGVTEAFF. The DNA for the CDR3 is TGTGCCAGCAGCTTCCCAATACAGGGAGTGACTGAAGCTTTCTTT.

In its sample, this clone is medium-sized. This chain links TRBV6-1 with TRBJ2-7; D might be TRBD1 (6 bases). CDR3 length: 18 amino acids. V lost 1 base to trimming and J lost 0 bases, with 19 bases between them. The germline V gene has CDR1 MNHNS and CDR2 SASEGT. CDR3 sequence (DNA): TGTGCCAGCAGTGAAGAAGGGGGTCGGACACCTTTCTCCTACGAGCAGTACTTC. Translation: CASSEEGGRTPFSYEQYF.

The V and J genes are TRBV7-9 and TRBJ2-5; 10 nucleotides agree with TRBD1. Germline trimming cut 5 bases from V and 3 bases from J; bases unmatched to any gene: 6. The CDR3 covers 15 residues. From germline, CDR1 is SEHNR and CDR2 FQNEAQ (reference sequence). CDR3 DNA: TGTGCCAGCAGCCCCGGGACAGGGGTTGAAGAGACCCAGTACTTC. It translates to CASSPGTGVEETQYF. Drawing the rest from reference TRBV7-9 and TRBJ2-5, the complete variable domain is DTGVSQNPRHKITKRGQNVTFRCDPISEHNRLYWYRQTLGQGPEFLTYFQNEAQLEKSRLLSDRFSAERPKGSFSTLEIQRTEQGDSAMYLCASSPGTGVEETQYFGPGTRLLVL.